This T cell receptor beta chain emerged from a study of T cell changes during pregnancy in multiple sclerosis. Measured with immunoSEQ multiplex PCR; TCRdb has only the in-frame clones, and not every one. The table has tens of thousands of clones, around nine tenths seen once. Trimming removed 4 bases at V and 4 bases at J, with 11 bases between. CDR1 and CDR2 (germline): SGHKS, YYEKEE (reference sequence). This CDR3 has 14 residues. The source of this sequence is a female donor with multiple sclerosis, enrolled in a pregnancy study. The material was peripheral blood, obtained in the third trimester of pregnancy. The chain has TRBV5-5 and TRBJ1-4, with TRBD1 as a possible D gene (6 bases). CDR3 amino acids: CASSTAGDNEKLFF. The CDR3 DNA follows: TGTGCCAGCAGCACCGCAGGGGATAATGAAAAACTGTTTTTT.